The 11 T cell receptor beta chains listed next were all sequenced from one sample in a study of cytomegalovirus exposure and HLA in healthy donors. The PCR contained 60 Vbeta and 13 Jbeta primers. Clones were read by immunoSEQ multiplex PCR, and TCRdb kept only the in-frame ones, dropping some. The sample has about 97,000 clones, roughly 70% seen once. Sequences were obtained from PBMCs. The receptors were gathered from a man aged 50 to 60 in good health and CMV-seronegative.

V and J are TRBV19 and TRBJ1-6; TRBD1 aligns across 9 bases. V gave up 7 bases and J gave up 9 bases; unmatched junction bases: 10. The CDR3 length is 15 residues. CDR1 and CDR2 from the germline V gene are LNHDA and SQIVND (reference sequence). The CDR3: CASTRTGEFSSPLHF. CDR3 DNA sequence: TGTGCCAGTACCCGGACAGGGGAGTTTAGTTCACCCCTCCACTTT.

The genes are TRBV9 and TRBJ2-2, with 9 bases aligning to TRBD2. Germline trimming cut 2 bases from V and 7 bases from J; bases unmatched to any gene: 9. The CDR3 runs 16 residues. The germline CDR1 and CDR2 sequences are SGDLS and YYNGEE. The CDR3 bases are TGTGCCAGCAGCGTGGAGGGACTAGCCGCCCACGGGGAGCTGTTTTTT. Residues: CASSVEGLAAHGELFF.

The chain links TRBV30 to TRBJ1-1; D remains ambiguous. This CDR3 has 16 amino acids. Germline loops: CDR1 GTSNPN, CDR2 SVGIG (reference sequence). V was pared by 0 bases and J by 2 bases, with 16 bases between. CDR3 DNA sequence: TGTGCCTGGAGTGTACGCCCAGGTAGAATCAACACTGAAGCTTTCTTT. The encoded protein is CAWSVRPGRINTEAFF.

The chain joins TRBV28 to TRBJ2-1; 11 positions match TRBD1. CDR1 is MDHEN, CDR2 SYDVKM, per germline. Germline trimming cut 8 bases from V and 3 bases from J; bases unmatched to any gene: 0. The CDR3 loop spans 13 amino acids. The DNA for the CDR3 is TGTGCCAGCGGGACAGGGGGCTACAATGAGCAGTTCTTC. Translating gives CASGTGGYNEQFF.

The chain is built from TRBV30 and TRBJ2-7; D not certain. Germline lookup yields CDR1 GTSNPN and CDR2 SVGIG (reference sequence). V lost 5 bases to trimming and J lost 5 bases, with 16 bases between them. The CDR3 is 13 residues long. The chain's CDR3 is CAWGGQPTDEQYF. The CDR3 DNA is TGTGCCTGGGGCGGTCAACCTACCGACGAGCAGTACTTC.

The chain joins TRBV7-3 to TRBJ2-2; 9 bases align to TRBD1. There are 15 residues in the CDR3. V was clipped by 3 bases and J by 5 bases; unmatched bases: 4. Germline CDR1 is SGHTA and CDR2 is FQGTGA. The CDR3 region is CASSLTGGVTGELFF. CDR3 in DNA: TGTGCCAGCAGCTTGACAGGGGGGGTAACCGGGGAGCTGTTTTTT.

V is TRBV7-2 and J is TRBJ1-5; 7 bases map to TRBD1. The CDR3 runs 14 residues. V lost 7 bases to trimming and J lost 1 base; unmatched junction nucleotides: 4. Germline lookup yields CDR1 SGHTA and CDR2 FQGNSA. In DNA form, the CDR3 reads TGTGCCAGCACGACGACAGGGAGCAATCAGCCCCAGCATTTT. Protein sequence: CASTTTGSNQPQHF.

This chain uses TRBV18 with TRBJ1-5; 8 nucleotides match TRBD1. Germline-derived CDR1 and CDR2 are KGHSH and LQKENI. Unmatched junction bases numbered 2, after V lost 2 bases and J lost 8 bases. This CDR3 is 13 amino acids long. CDR3 in amino acids: CASSPDRGEPQHF. The CDR3 DNA follows: TGTGCCAGCTCACCAGACAGGGGCGAGCCCCAGCATTTT.

This rearrangement joins TRBV28 to TRBJ1-5, with TRBD1 as a possible D gene (5 bases). V lost 6 bases and J lost 1, with 13 bases in between. CDR1 and CDR2 from the germline V gene are MDHEN and SYDVKM. This CDR3 is built from 15 residues. The CDR3 loop reads CASRGPGGSNQPQHF. The CDR3 coding sequence is TGTGCCAGCAGGGGACCGGGAGGGAGCAATCAGCCCCAGCATTTT.

The chain has TRBV6-5 and TRBJ2-4; 10 positions agree with TRBD2. The trim removed 2 bases at V and 1 base at J, leaving 2 bases unmatched. The CDR3 covers 16 residues. CDR1 MNHEY and CDR2 SVGAGI come from the germline V gene. The CDR3 sequence: CASSYASGSAKNIQYF. CDR3 in DNA: TGTGCCAGCAGTTACGCTAGCGGGAGTGCCAAAAACATTCAGTACTTC.

CDR3 in amino acids: CASRPEAGGLTGGRETQYF. The CDR3 region has the DNA TGTGCCAGCAGACCAGAAGCGGGAGGCCTTACTGGGGGTAGGGAGACCCAGTACTTC. This sequence joins TRBV5-4 and TRBJ2-5, with 9 bases matching TRBD2. The CDR3 is 19 residues long. Trimming cost V 5 bases and J 5 bases; bases outside gene matches: 22. The V gene's germline CDR1 is SGHNT and CDR2 YYREEE (reference sequence).